Given below is one TCR beta chain in context. Its cognate antigen is unknown. The sample is drawn from a study of T cell responses to AZD1222 COVID-19 vaccine. Whole-study findings and limits: The donor group comprised mostly white British people and more females; the analysis possibly underestimated clonal diversity. Two doses of AZD1222 preceded a rise in Spike-specific TCR breadth and depth.

Second doses were pooled across both intervals (about 4 or about 12 weeks). This CDR3 comprises 14 residues. Trimming removed 3 bases at V and 3 bases at J, with 8 bases between. In germline, CDR1 is SGHAT, CDR2 FQNNGV. Here immunoSEQ multiplex PCR was the method, and the copy in TCRdb shows in-frame clones only, minus some. In the table there are around 140,000 clones, approximately 91% of which are singletons. The sequence was collected from an adult who received the AZD1222 COVID-19 vaccine. The V gene is TRBV11-2, the J gene TRBJ2-2, with D maybe TRBD2 (6 bases). The starting material was peripheral blood, obtained 28 days after the second AZD1222 dose. The CDR3 reads CASSFRRDTGELFF. For the CDR3, the DNA is TGTGCCAGCAGCTTCAGGAGGGACACCGGGGAGCTGTTTTTT.